This TCR beta chain was identified in a study of neurological immune-mediated disorders. The making of cDNA relied on 5'RACE with 10-nucleotide random UMIs. TCRdb itself ran the 5' RACE reads through MiXCR, one entry per CDR3 protein. The sample consists of tens of thousands of distinct CDR3 sequences, 10% of them appearing once. The CDR3 sequence is 17 residues long. Germline values: CDR1 MDHEN, CDR2 SYDVKM. Trimming left V 3 bases short and J 0 bases short, with 18 bases between. In its sample, this clonotype was seen many times. The rearrangement links TRBV28 to TRBJ2-7; tentative D call: TRBD1 (6 bases). The TCR was taken from a man aged 35 to 55 in good health. The sequencing input was PBMCs. The CDR3 sequence is CASSFVGADRTSYEQYF. As DNA, the CDR3 is TGTGCCAGCAGTTTTGTGGGGGCGGACAGAACCTCCTACGAGCAGTACTTC.